The clone carrying this TCR beta chain was seen just once. Its specificity is unknown. In this CDR3 the conserved last residue, phenylalanine or tryptophan, is missing, so a read error is likely. This CDR3 contains 15 residues. Per the germline V gene, CDR1 is MRHNA and CDR2 is SNTAGT. V was shortened by 8 bases and J by 1 base, with 17 bases between the two germline ends. One entry per CDR3 protein results from TCRdb running MiXCR on the reads. The profile covers under 800,000 distinct CDR3 sequences, with roughly 26% appearing a single time and approximately 8.2% taken by the ten largest. The sample originates from a study of T cell repertoires in cytomegalovirus infection. At the level of the study: CMV infection together with matching HLA type was indicated by public TCR beta signatures.

Study results and limitations: The study identified carriers of CMV plus the relevant HLA from cumulative public TCR beta family frequency. Dominating the ex vivo response were HLA-C-restricted CMV-specific TCR beta clonotypes.

The chain employs TRBV6-4 and TRBJ2-5; tentatively, D is TRBD2 (6 bases). The origin of this receptor is a human donor in good health (CMV status not recorded). Some clones in this sample may be carry-over from other donors' samples. The sequenced sample consisted of CD8+ T cells from PBMCs. Here the CDR3 reads CASRWTGGFQETQYS. For the CDR3, the DNA is TGTGCCAGCCGATGGACTGGGGGGTTCCAAGAGACCCAGTACTCC.